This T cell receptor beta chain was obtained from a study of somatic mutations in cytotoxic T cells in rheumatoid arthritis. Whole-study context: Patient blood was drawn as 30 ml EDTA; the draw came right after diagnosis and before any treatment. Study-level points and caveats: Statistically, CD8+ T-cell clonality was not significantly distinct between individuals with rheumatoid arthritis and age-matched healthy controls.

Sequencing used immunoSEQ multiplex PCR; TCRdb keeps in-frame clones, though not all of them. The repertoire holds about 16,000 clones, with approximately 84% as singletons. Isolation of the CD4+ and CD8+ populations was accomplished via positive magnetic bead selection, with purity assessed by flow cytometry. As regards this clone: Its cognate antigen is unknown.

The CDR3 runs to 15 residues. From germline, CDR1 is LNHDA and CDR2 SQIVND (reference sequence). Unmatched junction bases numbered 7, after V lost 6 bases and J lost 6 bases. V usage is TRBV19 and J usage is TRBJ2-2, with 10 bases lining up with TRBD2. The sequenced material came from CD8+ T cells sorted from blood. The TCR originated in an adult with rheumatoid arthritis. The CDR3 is CASRPLSGGAGELFF. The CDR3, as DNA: TGTGCCAGTAGACCCCTGAGCGGGGGGGCCGGGGAGCTGTTTTTT.